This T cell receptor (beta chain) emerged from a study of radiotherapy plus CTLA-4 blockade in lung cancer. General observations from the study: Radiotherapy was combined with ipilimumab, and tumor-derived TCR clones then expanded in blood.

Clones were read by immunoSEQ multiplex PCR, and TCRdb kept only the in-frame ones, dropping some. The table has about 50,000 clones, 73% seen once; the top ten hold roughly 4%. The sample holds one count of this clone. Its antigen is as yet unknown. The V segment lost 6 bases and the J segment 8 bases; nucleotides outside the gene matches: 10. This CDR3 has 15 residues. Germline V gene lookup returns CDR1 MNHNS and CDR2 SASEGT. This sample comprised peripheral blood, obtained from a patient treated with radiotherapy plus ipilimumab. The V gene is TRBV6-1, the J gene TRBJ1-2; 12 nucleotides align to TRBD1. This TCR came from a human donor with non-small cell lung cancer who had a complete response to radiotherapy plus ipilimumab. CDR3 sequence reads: CASRRPGQGAGGYTF. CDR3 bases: TGTGCCAGCAGAAGGCCGGGACAGGGGGCGGGAGGCTACACCTTC.